This TCR beta chain was sequenced during a study of cytomegalovirus exposure and HLA in healthy donors. Study-level findings and limits: The study flagged some 180 TCR beta chains as cytomegalovirus-associated. From TCR beta sequences, most subjects' HLA-A and HLA-B alleles were reportedly predicted accurately.

Germline CDR1 is SGDLS and CDR2 is YYNGEE. This CDR3 is built from 15 residues. The V and J ends lost 2 bases and 2 bases, in that order; junction bases with no gene match: 6. Points on this clone: What it binds is not known.

The PCR employed 60 Vbeta primers together with 13 Jbeta primers. TCRdb's table, derived via immunoSEQ multiplex PCR, lists solely in-frame clones and lacks some. The sample includes about 270,000 clones, approximately 70% of them seen just once. Sequencing was carried out using PBMCs. This clonotype originated in a female donor in good health and CMV-seronegative. The genes are TRBV9 and TRBJ2-7; 8 bases align to TRBD1. The CDR3 DNA reads as TGTGCCAGCAGCGTTGAGCCGGGACAGGCCTACGAGCAGTACTTC. Amino acids: CASSVEPGQAYEQYF. Full variable domain (outside the CDR3, taken from reference TRBV9 and TRBJ2-7): DSGVTQTPKHLITATGQRVTLRCSPRSGDLSVYWYQQSLDQGLQFLIQYYNGEERAKGNILERFSAQQFPDLHSELNLSSLELGDSALYFCASSVEPGQAYEQYFGPGTRLTVT.